These 21 T cell receptor beta chains share one sample of origin, sequenced in a study of blood T cells in healthy people across ages. Combining a sample-barcoded 5' primer with a J-beta primer mix, a second PCR ran for roughly 7 to 12 cycles. From the 5' RACE reads, TCRdb called clonotypes with MiXCR, one entry per CDR3 protein. The sample yields about 1.4 million distinct CDR3 sequences, approximately 59% seen once. Sequencing input: blood. Receptor source: a young man in good health.

V is TRBV7-2 and J is TRBJ2-3; 13 bases fit TRBD2. The CDR3 is made up of 17 amino acids. Germline V gene lookup returns CDR1 SGHTA and CDR2 FQGNSA. V lost 5 bases and J lost 4; bases outside the gene matches: 9. In DNA, the CDR3 is TGTGCCAGCAGCCGACCTCGGACTAGCGGGGGAGCAGATACGCAGTATTTT. Its translation is CASSRPRTSGGADTQYF.

The rearrangement uses TRBV6-2 or TRBV6-3 and TRBJ2-7; perhaps TRBD2 as D (5 bases). The CDR3 spans 15 residues. Germline V gene lookup returns CDR1 MNHEY and CDR2 SVGEGT. Trimming left V 5 bases short and J 6 bases short, with 20 bases between. CDR3 residues: CASSMTGGSSSEQYF. The CDR3 DNA is TGTGCCAGCAGTATGACCGGAGGCTCATCTTCCGAGCAGTACTTC.

V is TRBV5-5 and J is TRBJ2-1; D is perhaps TRBD1 (5 bases). This CDR3 comprises 18 residues. Germline V gene data show CDR1 as SGHKS and CDR2 as YYEKEE (reference sequence). The V gene lost 3 bases and the J gene lost 2 bases, with 21 bases spanning the gap. For the CDR3, the DNA is TGTGCCAGCAGCTGGACAAGTCTAAACCTCATGCCCTACAATGAGCAGTTCTTC. This codes for CASSWTSLNLMPYNEQFF.

The CDR3 loop reads CASSLALRDRESNEQFF. The CDR3, as DNA: TGTGCCAGCAGCTTAGCTCTGCGGGACAGGGAGTCCAATGAGCAGTTCTTC. V and J are TRBV7-8 and TRBJ2-1, with 9 positions matching TRBD1. This CDR3 region has 17 residues. Germline V gene sequence: CDR1 SGHVS, CDR2 FQNEAQ. The junction had 9 bases not matched to a gene; V was cut back by 0 bases and J by 6 bases.

The genes are TRBV6-5 and TRBJ2-6; possibly TRBD2 for D (7 bases). The CDR3 is 15 residues long. Germline CDR1 reads MNHEY; CDR2 reads SVGAGI. Trimming pared 10 bases from V and 3 bases from J, leaving 16 bases between. The CDR3: CATTRGALGANVLTF. The CDR3 nucleotides are TGTGCCACTACCCGGGGGGCGCTTGGGGCCAACGTCCTGACTTTC.

This CDR3 is CSARDSGRAVNTEAFF. As DNA, the CDR3 is TGCAGTGCTAGAGATTCAGGAAGGGCGGTGAACACTGAAGCTTTCTTT. The rearrangement links TRBV20-1 to TRBJ1-1; the D is unclear. The V end was cut by 0 bases, the J end by 0 bases, with 14 bases between. Per the germline V gene, CDR1 is DFQATT and CDR2 is SNEGSKA (reference sequence). The CDR3 has 16 amino acids.

The CDR3 nucleotides read TGTGCCAGCAACCGGGCTAATGAAAAACTGTTTTTT. It encodes CASNRANEKLFF. V is TRBV7-8 and J is TRBJ1-4; no clear D. The CDR3 loop spans 12 amino acids. V lost 7 bases, J lost 3 bases, and 6 bases lay in between. Germline V gene data show CDR1 as SGHVS and CDR2 as FQNEAQ.

This chain links TRBV12-3 or TRBV12-4 with TRBJ2-2; D not resolved. Trimming stripped 9 bases from V and 2 bases from J, with 16 bases between. CDR3 length: 15 residues. The CDR3 DNA sequence: TGTGCCAGTAGCAATACGATGAGCAACACCGGGGAGCTGTTTTTT. It encodes CASSNTMSNTGELFF.

This clonotype has more than one count but fewer than ten. The chain couples TRBV29-1 to TRBJ2-7; D remains unclear. The V gene lost 6 bases and the J gene lost 0 bases, with 15 bases spanning the gap. Germline V gives CDR1 SQVTM, CDR2 ANQGSEA. This CDR3 contains 14 residues. For the CDR3, the DNA is TGCAGCGTCACTTATCTATCCTCCTCCTACGAGCAGTACTTC. Its translation: CSVTYLSSSYEQYF.

V usage is TRBV20-1 and J usage is TRBJ2-5; 7 bases are shared with TRBD1. Germline CDR1 and CDR2: DFQATT and SNEGSKA (reference sequence). With V trimmed by 2 bases and J by 5 bases, 8 bases remained unmatched. CDR3 length: 14 residues. The CDR3 loop reads CSARSPGGLETQYF. DNA of the CDR3: TGCAGTGCTAGATCCCCAGGGGGATTGGAGACCCAGTACTTC.

This clonotype turned up a few times. The gene calls are TRBV27 and TRBJ1-4; D remains ambiguous. CDR3 length equals 15 residues. V lost 6 bases and J lost 1, with 12 bases in between. Germline CDR1 reads MNHEY; CDR2 reads SMNVEV (reference sequence). The CDR3 protein is CASRPGHQTNEKLFF. The CDR3 bases are TGTGCCAGCAGACCGGGCCATCAAACTAATGAAAAACTGTTTTTT.

The chain combines TRBV7-2 with TRBJ2-3; D is uncertain. Trimming left V 1 base short and J 1 base short, with 9 bases between. CDR1 and CDR2 (germline): SGHTA, FQGNSA. The CDR3 is 15 residues long. The CDR3 protein is CASSLVTSGTDTQYF. CDR3 DNA sequence: TGTGCCAGCAGCTTAGTTACCAGTGGCACAGATACGCAGTATTTT.

This clonotype appeared a single time. This chain uses TRBV19 with TRBJ2-3, with D unresolved. Trimming cost V 0 bases and J 4 bases, with 14 bases left between them. This CDR3 is built from 16 residues. Germline values: CDR1 LNHDA, CDR2 SQIVND (reference sequence). CDR3: CASSIEVGYVADTQYF. CDR3 nucleotides: TGTGCCAGTAGTATAGAGGTCGGTTATGTGGCAGATACGCAGTATTTT. The full variable domain, rest sourced from reference TRBV19 and TRBJ2-3, is DGGITQSPKYLFRKEGQNVTLSCEQNLNHDAMYWYRQDPGQGLRLIYYSQIVNDFQKGDIAEGYSVSREKKESFPLTVTSAQKNPTAFYLCASSIEVGYVADTQYFGPGTRLTVL.

V is TRBV7-9 and J is TRBJ2-3, with 7 bases matching TRBD2. Germline assignment: CDR1 SEHNR and CDR2 FQNEAQ (reference sequence). Trimming cost V 6 bases and J 2 bases; bases outside gene matches: 2. This CDR3 has 13 amino acids. This chain's CDR3 is CASRAGDTDTQYF. The DNA of the CDR3 is TGTGCCAGCAGGGCGGGGGACACAGATACGCAGTATTTT.

The chain carries TRBV20-1 and TRBJ2-1, with D tentatively TRBD2 (5 bases). Germline-derived CDR1 and CDR2 are DFQATT and SNEGSKA (reference sequence). CDR3 length: 12 residues. V gave up 7 bases and J gave up 6 bases, with 13 bases separating them. CDR3 sequence reads: CSVGGEGNEQFF. Here the CDR3 DNA reads TGCAGTGTAGGTGGCGAGGGCAATGAGCAGTTCTTC.

The chain couples TRBV24-1 to TRBJ2-4; tentatively, D is TRBD1 or TRBD2 (6 bases each). The J call may be mistaken, given a closer DNA end match to TRBJ2-5. Germline V lookup: CDR1 KGHDR, CDR2 SFDVKD. The CDR3 has 15 residues. CDR3 sequence: CATSDWQGGQETQYF. The DNA for the CDR3 is TGTGCCACCAGTGATTGGCAAGGGGGGCAAGAGACCCAGTACTTC.

CDR3 in amino acids: CASHTRAEQYF. CDR3 sequence (DNA): TGTGCCAGCCATACCCGCGCCGAGCAGTACTTC. V is TRBV28 and J is TRBJ2-4; D call uncertain. TRBJ2-7 matches the DNA end more closely, so the J call is doubtful. The CDR3 runs 11 residues. From germline, CDR1 is MDHEN and CDR2 SYDVKM.

Only a few counts were recorded for this clonotype. The rearrangement links TRBV6-1 to TRBJ1-2; the D gene is possibly TRBD1 (5 bases). V dropped 3 bases and J dropped 4 bases, with 9 bases sitting between them. The V gene's germline CDR1 is MNHNS and CDR2 SASEGT. CDR3 length equals 13 residues. CDR3: CASSERQSYGYTF. For the CDR3, the DNA is TGTGCCAGCAGTGAGCGACAGAGCTATGGCTACACCTTC.

The CDR3 region has the DNA TGCAGCGTCACTGAGGTAGGGATGGAGTACTTC. Translating it yields CSVTEVGMEYF. The V and J genes are TRBV29-1 and TRBJ2-4; D is unclear. CDR1 and CDR2 (germline): SQVTM, ANQGSEA. The CDR3 consists of 11 residues. V lost 6 bases and J lost 14, with 17 bases in between.

The CDR3 loop is CASRWTGRSNQPQHF. CDR3 nucleotide sequence: TGTGCCAGCAGATGGACAGGACGAAGCAATCAGCCCCAGCATTTT. The chain combines TRBV28 with TRBJ1-5, with 7 bases identical to TRBD1. The CDR3 extends over 15 amino acids. In germline, CDR1 is MDHEN, CDR2 SYDVKM. The trim removed 6 bases at V and 1 base at J, leaving 6 bases unmatched.

This clonotype was seen a handful of times. The chain employs TRBV29-1 and TRBJ2-1; 7 bases line up with TRBD2. Germline V gives CDR1 SQVTM, CDR2 ANQGSEA. The CDR3 extends over 18 amino acids. With V trimmed by 1 base and J by 6 bases, 18 bases remained unmatched. As DNA, the CDR3 is TGCAGCGTTGAAGGACTAGCCGGCCCATGGGGACTGATCAATGAGCAGTTCTTC. Amino acids: CSVEGLAGPWGLINEQFF.